This paragraph reports one T cell receptor (beta chain). The antigen remains undetermined. This entry comes from a study of T cell responses to AZD1222 COVID-19 vaccine. The study's findings and limits: Clonal diversity was possibly underestimated, and white British individuals and females predominated among donors. Increased Spike-specific TCR breadth and depth were observed after two AZD1222 doses. Targeting of unmutated variant regions was reportedly seen in nearly half of spike-specific TCRs. Scientists sampled the repertoires only once the peak T cell response had passed.

Germline CDR1 and CDR2: SGDLS and YYNGEE. The CDR3 loop spans 12 amino acids. V was trimmed by 3 bases and J by 0 bases, leaving 4 bases between them. Assay used: immunoSEQ multiplex PCR; TCRdb lists only in-frame clones, some missing. The data contain some 150,000 clones, 86% of them singletons. The V and J genes are TRBV9 and TRBJ2-7, with D unresolved. The starting material was peripheral blood, obtained 28 days after the second AZD1222 dose. The origin of this receptor is an adult who received the AZD1222 COVID-19 vaccine. The CDR3 region has the DNA TGTGCCAGCAGCGCGAGCTCCTACGAGCAGTACTTC. Residues: CASSASSYEQYF.